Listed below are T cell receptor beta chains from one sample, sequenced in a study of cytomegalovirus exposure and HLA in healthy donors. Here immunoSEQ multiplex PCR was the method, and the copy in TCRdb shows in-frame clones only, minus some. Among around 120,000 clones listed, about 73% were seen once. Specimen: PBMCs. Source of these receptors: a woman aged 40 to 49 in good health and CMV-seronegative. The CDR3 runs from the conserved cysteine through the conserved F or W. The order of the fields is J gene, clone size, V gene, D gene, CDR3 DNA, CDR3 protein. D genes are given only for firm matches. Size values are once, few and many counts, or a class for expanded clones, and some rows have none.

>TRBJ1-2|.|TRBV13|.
TGTGCCAGCAGCTTAGGCGCTTCCCTACGGGGCTACACCTTC
CASSLGASLRGYTF
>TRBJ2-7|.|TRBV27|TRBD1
TGTGCCAGCAGTTTCGACAGGGCCTACGAGCAGTACTTC
CASSFDRAYEQYF
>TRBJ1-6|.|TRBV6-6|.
TGTGCCAGCAGTAGGAGTTCACCCCTCCACTTT
CASSRSSPLHF
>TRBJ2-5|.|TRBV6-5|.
TGTGCCAGCAGTTACGGGGGCAGGGAAGAGACCCAGTACTTC
CASSYGGREETQYF
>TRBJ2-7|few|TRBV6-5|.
TGTGCCACCTCGAGACAGTCCCCCTACGAGCAGTACTTC
CATSRQSPYEQYF
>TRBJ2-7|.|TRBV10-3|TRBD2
TGTGCCATCAGTGAAGGGGGACTAGCGGGAAAGATGGCCGAGCAGTACTTC
CAISEGGLAGKMAEQYF
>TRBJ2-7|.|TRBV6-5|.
TGTGCCAGCAGTCGTCAGGGGTTCCACGAGCAGTACTTC
CASSRQGFHEQYF
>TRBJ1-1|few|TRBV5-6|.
TGTGCCAGCAGCCCTACATTCTTCGGGGAAGCTTTCTTT
CASSPTFFGEAFF
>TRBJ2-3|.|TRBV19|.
TGTGCCAGTCTCGGGGTGAGCACAGATACGCAGTATTTT
CASLGVSTDTQYF
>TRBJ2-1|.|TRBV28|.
TGTGCCAGCAGTTCCCTCAATGAGCAGTTCTTC
CASSSLNEQFF
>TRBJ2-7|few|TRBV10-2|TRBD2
TGCGCCAGCAGTGACCCGGGACTAGCGAGCTCCTACGAGCAGTACTTC
CASSDPGLASSYEQYF
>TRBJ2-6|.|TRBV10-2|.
TGCGCCAGCAGTGGCCCCAGGGCTGGATTAGGGGCCAACGTCCTGACTTTC
CASSGPRAGLGANVLTF
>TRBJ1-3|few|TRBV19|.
TGTGCCAGTAAGGAGCGGGCCTTCGGGAACACCATATATTTT
CASKERAFGNTIYF
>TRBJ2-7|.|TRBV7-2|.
TGTGCCAGCAGCTTAGAGCTTAACGAGCAGTACTTC
CASSLELNEQYF